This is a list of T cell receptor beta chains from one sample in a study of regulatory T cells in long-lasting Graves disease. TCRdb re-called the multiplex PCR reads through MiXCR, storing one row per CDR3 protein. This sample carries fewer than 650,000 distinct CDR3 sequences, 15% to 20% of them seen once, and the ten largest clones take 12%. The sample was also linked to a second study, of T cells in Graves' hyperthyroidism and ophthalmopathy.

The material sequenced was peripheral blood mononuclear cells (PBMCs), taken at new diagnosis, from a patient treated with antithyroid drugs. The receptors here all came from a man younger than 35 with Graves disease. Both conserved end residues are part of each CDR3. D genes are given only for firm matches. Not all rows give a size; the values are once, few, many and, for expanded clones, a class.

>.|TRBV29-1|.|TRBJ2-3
TGCAGCGTTAGGGACCCCAGGGATACGCAGTATTTT
CSVRDPRDTQYF
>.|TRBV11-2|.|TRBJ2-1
TGTGCCAGCAGCCCCCTCTGGTCCTACAATGAGCAGTTCTTC
CASSPLWSYNEQFF
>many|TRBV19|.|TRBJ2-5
TGTGCCAGTAGTATAAGGATGGGCAGGACTGAGACCCAGTACTTC
CASSIRMGRTETQYF
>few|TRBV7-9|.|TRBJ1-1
TGTGCCAGCAGCTTACTTTACGACAGCCCCCTGAACACTGAAGCTTTCTTT
CASSLLYDSPLNTEAFF
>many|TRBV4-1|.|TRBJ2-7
TGCGCCAGCAGCCAAGAAGGTGACGGGGGCCGCTACGAGCAGTACTTC
CASSQEGDGGRYEQYF
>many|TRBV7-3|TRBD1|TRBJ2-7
TGTGCCAGCAGCTTATCATCAGGGGGCATCTACGAGCAGTACTTC
CASSLSSGGIYEQYF
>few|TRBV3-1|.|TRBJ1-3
TGTGCCAGTAGGACCGCTGGAAACACCATATATTTT
CASRTAGNTIYF
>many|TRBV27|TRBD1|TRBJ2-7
TGTGCCAGCAGAAGGACAGGGGCCGCCGGCCCCCTCGAGCAGTACTTC
CASRRTGAAGPLEQYF
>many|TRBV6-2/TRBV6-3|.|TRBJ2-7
TGTGCCAGCAGTTACCCACCCCGCTACGAGCAGTACTTC
CASSYPPRYEQYF
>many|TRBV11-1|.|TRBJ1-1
TGTGCCAGCAGCCTCATAGACACTGAAGCTTTCTTT
CASSLIDTEAFF
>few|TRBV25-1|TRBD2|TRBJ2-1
TGTGCCAGCAGTGAATCCCTAGCGGAGTACAATGAGCAGTTCTTC
CASSESLAEYNEQFF
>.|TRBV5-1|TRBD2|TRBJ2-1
TGCGCCAGCAGGCCGGGACTAGCGTTTAGCTCCTACAATGAGCAGTTCTTC
CASRPGLAFSSYNEQFF
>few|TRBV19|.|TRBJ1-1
TGTGCCAGTAGTATGGAGTACCTTAACACTGAAGCTTTCTTT
CASSMEYLNTEAFF
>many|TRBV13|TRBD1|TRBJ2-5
TGTGCCAGCAGGGGACAGGGGGACCAAGAGACCCAGTACTTC
CASRGQGDQETQYF
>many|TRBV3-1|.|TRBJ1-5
TGTGCCAGCAGCCAAGCCAGGGGCCATCAGCCCCAGCATTTT
CASSQARGHQPQHF
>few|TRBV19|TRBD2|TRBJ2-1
TGTGCCAGTAGGAGACTAGCGGGAGGGATTACCCCCTACAATGAGCAGTTCTTC
CASRRLAGGITPYNEQFF
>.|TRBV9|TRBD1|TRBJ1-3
TGTGCCAGCAGCAGCTCCAGGGGGGACACCATATATTTT
CASSSSRGDTIYF
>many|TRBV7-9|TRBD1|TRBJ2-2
TGTGCCAGCAGCCGGGACAGGGAGGACACCGGGGAGCTGTTTTTT
CASSRDREDTGELFF
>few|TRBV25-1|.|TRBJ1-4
TGTGCCAGCAGTGACGGCAGGGGAGTTGATAATGAAAAACTGTTTTTT
CASSDGRGVDNEKLFF
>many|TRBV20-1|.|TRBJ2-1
TGCAGTGCTAGAGCGGAGGAGCAGTTCTTC
CSARAEEQFF
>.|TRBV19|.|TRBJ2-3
TGTGCCAGTAGTATCGGGACACGACCTAGCACAGATACGCAGTATTTT
CASSIGTRPSTDTQYF
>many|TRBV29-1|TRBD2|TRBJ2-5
TGCAGCGTTGAATCGACTAGCGGGTGGGGGTTTAAAGAGACCCAGTACTTC
CSVESTSGWGFKETQYF
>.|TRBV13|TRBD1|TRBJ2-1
TGTGCCAGCAGCGTACCGGGACAGGGGGCTAATGAGCAGTTCTTC
CASSVPGQGANEQFF
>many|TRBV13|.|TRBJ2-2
TGTGCCAGCCGGGAGTTGGCGCAGAACACCGGGGAGCTGTTTTTT
CASRELAQNTGELFF
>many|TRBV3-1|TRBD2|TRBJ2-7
TGTGCCAGCAGCCAAGACTTGTCAGCGGGAGCGTACGAGCAGTACTTC
CASSQDLSAGAYEQYF
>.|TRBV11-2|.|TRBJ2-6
TGTGCCAGCAGCTTGTCAGGGGTGTACTCTGGGGCCAACGTCCTGACTTTC
CASSLSGVYSGANVLTF